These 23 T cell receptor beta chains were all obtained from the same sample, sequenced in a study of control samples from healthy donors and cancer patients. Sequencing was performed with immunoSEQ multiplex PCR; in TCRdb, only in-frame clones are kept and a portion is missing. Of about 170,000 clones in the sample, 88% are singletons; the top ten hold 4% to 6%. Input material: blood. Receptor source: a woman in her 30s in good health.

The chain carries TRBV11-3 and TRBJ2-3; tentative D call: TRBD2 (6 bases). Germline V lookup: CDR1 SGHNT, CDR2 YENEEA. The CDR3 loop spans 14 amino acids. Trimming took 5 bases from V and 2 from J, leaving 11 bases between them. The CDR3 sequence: CASSLVAATDTQYF. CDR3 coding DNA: TGTGCCAGCAGCCTAGTAGCGGCCACAGATACGCAGTATTTT.

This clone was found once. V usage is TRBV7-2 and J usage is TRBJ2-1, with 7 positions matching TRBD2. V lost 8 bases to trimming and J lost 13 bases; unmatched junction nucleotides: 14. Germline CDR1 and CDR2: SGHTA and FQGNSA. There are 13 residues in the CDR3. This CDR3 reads CASGIDGGTEQFF. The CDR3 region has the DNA TGTGCCAGCGGCATCGACGGGGGGACTGAACAGTTCTTC.

As DNA, the CDR3 is TGTGCCAGCAGCTTTCGGACAGGGGACACAGATACGCAGTATTTT. Protein: CASSFRTGDTDTQYF. This chain joins TRBV5-8 and TRBJ2-3; 9 bases fit TRBD1. The germline V gene has CDR1 SGHTS and CDR2 YDEGEE. This CDR3 is 15 amino acids long. With 2 bases clipped from V and 2 bases from J, the junction kept 3 bases outside the gene matches.

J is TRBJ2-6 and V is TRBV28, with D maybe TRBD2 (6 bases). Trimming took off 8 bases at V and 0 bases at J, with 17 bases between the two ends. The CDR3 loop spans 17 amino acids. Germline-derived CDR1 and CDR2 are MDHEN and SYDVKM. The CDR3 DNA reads TGTGCCAGCGAATCGGCGGGGACCCGCTCTGGGGCCAACGTCCTGACTTTC. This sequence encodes CASESAGTRSGANVLTF.

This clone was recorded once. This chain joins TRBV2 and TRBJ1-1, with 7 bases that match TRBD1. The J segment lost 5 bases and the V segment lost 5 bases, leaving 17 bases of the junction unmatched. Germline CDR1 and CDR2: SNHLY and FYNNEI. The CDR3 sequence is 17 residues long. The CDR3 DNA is TGTGCCAGCAGTACTCAATTCTACAGGGGCGGTAAGACTGAAGCTTTCTTT. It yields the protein CASSTQFYRGGKTEAFF.

CDR3 loop: CASSQGIHSTDTQYF. CDR3 DNA: TGTGCCAGCAGTCAAGGAATCCATAGCACAGATACGCAGTATTTT. The rearrangement joins TRBV11-1 to TRBJ2-3; D is ambiguous. Germline values: CDR1 SGHAT, CDR2 FQDESV (reference sequence). The V and J ends lost 6 bases and 0 bases respectively, with 13 bases between them. The CDR3 is made up of 15 amino acids. Complete variable domain (other parts from reference TRBV11-1 and TRBJ2-3): EAEVAQSPRYKITEKSQAVAFWCDPISGHATLYWYRQILGQGPELLVQFQDESVVDDSQLPKDRFSAERLKGVDSTLKIQPAELGDSAMYLCASSQGIHSTDTQYFGPGTRLTVL.

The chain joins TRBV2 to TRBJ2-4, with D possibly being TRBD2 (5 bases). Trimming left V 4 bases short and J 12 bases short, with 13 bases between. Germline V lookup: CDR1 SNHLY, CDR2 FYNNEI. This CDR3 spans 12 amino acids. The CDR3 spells CASSAGTGSQYF. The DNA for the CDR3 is TGTGCCAGCAGTGCGGGAACGGGAAGTCAGTACTTC.

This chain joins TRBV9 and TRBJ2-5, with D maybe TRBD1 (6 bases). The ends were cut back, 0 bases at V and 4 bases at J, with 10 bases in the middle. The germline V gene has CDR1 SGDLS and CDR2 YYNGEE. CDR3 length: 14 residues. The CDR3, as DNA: TGTGCCAGCAGCGTAGCGGTCAGGGGAGAGACCCAGTACTTC. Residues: CASSVAVRGETQYF.

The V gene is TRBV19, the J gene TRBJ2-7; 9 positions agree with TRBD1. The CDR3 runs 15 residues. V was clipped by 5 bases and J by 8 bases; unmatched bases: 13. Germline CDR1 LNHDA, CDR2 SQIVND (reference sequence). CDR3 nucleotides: TGTGCCAGTAGTGCCCGACAGGGGGATGGAGTCAAGCAGTACTTC. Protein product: CASSARQGDGVKQYF.

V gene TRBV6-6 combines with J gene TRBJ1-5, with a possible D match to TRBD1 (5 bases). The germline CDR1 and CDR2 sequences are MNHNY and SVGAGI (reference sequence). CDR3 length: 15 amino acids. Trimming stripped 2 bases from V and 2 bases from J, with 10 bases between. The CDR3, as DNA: TGTGCCAGCAGTTACGGGGGTAGGGGCAATCAGCCCCAGCATTTT. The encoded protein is CASSYGGRGNQPQHF.

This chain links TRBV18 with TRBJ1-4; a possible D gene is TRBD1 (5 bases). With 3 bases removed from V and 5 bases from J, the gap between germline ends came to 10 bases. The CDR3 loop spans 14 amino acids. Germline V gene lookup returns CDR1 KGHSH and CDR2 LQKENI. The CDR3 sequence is CASSPGTVNEKLFF. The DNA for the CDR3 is TGTGCCAGCTCACCGGGGACGGTGAATGAAAAACTGTTTTTT.

The CDR3 protein is CASRYRVGEGTNTEAFF. The CDR3 bases are TGTGCCAGCAGATATCGGGTGGGAGAGGGAACGAACACTGAAGCTTTCTTT. The V and J genes are TRBV11-3 and TRBJ1-1; no reliable D call. Germline assignment: CDR1 SGHNT and CDR2 YENEEA. This CDR3 spans 17 amino acids. Trimming took 6 bases from V and 1 from J, leaving 21 bases between them.

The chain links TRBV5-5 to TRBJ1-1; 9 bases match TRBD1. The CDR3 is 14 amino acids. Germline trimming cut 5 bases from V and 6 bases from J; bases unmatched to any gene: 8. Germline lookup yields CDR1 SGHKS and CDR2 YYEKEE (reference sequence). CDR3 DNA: TGTGCCAGCAGACAGGGACAGGGCATGTCTGAAGCTTTCTTT. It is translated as CASRQGQGMSEAFF.

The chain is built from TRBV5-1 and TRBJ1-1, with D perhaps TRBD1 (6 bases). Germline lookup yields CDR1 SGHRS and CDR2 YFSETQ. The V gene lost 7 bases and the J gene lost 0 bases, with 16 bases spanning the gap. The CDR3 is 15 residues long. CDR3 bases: TGCGCCAGCCTACCATCGGACAGAATGAACACTGAAGCTTTCTTT. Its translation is CASLPSDRMNTEAFF. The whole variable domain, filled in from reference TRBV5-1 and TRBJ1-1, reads KAGVTQTPRYLIKTRGQQVTLSCSPISGHRSVSWYQQTPGQGLQFLFEYFSETQRNKGNFPGRFSGRQFSNSRSEMNVSTLELGDSALYLCASLPSDRMNTEAFFGQGTRLTVV.

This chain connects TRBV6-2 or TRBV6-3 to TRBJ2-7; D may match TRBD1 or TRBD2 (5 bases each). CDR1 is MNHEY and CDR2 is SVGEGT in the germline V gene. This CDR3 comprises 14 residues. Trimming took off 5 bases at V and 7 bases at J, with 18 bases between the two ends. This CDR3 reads CASSPAGAMYEQYF. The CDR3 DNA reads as TGTGCCAGCAGTCCAGCCGGGGCAATGTATGAGCAGTACTTC.

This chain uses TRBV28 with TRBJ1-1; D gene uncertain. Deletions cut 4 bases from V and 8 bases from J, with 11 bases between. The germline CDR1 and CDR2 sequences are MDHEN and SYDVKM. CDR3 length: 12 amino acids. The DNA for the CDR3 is TGTGCCAGCAGTTCCCCAACTACAGAAGCTTTCTTT. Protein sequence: CASSSPTTEAFF.

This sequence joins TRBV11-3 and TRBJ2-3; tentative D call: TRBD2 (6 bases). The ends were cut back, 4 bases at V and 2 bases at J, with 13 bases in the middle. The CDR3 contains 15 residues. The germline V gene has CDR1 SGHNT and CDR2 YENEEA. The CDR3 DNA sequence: TGTGCCAGCAGCTCCCGGGGGAGCCCCACAGATACGCAGTATTTT. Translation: CASSSRGSPTDTQYF.

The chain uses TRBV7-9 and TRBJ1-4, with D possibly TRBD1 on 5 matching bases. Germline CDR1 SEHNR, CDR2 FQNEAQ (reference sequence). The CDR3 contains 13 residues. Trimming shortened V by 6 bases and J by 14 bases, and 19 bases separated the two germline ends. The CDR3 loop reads CASSLGPGTGLFF. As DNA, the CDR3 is TGTGCCAGCAGTCTAGGTCCAGGGACGGGCCTGTTTTTT.

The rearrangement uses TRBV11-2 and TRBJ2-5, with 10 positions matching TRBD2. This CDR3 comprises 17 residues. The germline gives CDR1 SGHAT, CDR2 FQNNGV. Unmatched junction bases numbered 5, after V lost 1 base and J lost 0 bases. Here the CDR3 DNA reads TGTGCCAGCAGCTTAGGGCTAGCGGGGGCCCACCAAGAGACCCAGTACTTC. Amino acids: CASSLGLAGAHQETQYF.

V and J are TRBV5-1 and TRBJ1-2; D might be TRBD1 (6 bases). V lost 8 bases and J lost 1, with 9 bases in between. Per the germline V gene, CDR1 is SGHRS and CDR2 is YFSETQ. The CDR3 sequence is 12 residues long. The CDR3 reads CASGQLNYGYTF. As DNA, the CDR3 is TGCGCCAGTGGACAGCTTAACTATGGCTACACCTTC. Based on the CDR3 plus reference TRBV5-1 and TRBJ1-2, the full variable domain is KAGVTQTPRYLIKTRGQQVTLSCSPISGHRSVSWYQQTPGQGLQFLFEYFSETQRNKGNFPGRFSGRQFSNSRSEMNVSTLELGDSALYLCASGQLNYGYTFGSGTRLTVV.

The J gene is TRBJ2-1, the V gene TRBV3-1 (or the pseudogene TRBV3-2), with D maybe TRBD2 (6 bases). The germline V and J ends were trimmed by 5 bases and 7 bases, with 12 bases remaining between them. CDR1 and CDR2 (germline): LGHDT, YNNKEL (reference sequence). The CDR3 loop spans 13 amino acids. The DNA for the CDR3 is TGTGCCAGCAGCTCCGGGACTTTAAATGAGCAGTTCTTC. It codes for CASSSGTLNEQFF.

CDR3 in DNA: TGTGCCTGGACCTTAGGGGGCACTGAAGCTTTCTTT. As protein: CAWTLGGTEAFF. The chain uses TRBV30 and TRBJ1-1; possibly TRBD1 for D (6 bases). The CDR3 has 12 residues. CDR1 GTSNPN and CDR2 SVGIG come from the germline V gene (reference sequence). V was shortened by 4 bases and J by 4 bases, with 10 bases between the two germline ends.

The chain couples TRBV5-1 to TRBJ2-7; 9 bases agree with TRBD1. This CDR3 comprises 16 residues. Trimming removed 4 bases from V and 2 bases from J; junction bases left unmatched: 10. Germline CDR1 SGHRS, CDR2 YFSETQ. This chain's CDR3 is CASSTLAGTGPYEQYF. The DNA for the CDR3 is TGCGCCAGCAGCACCTTGGCCGGGACAGGGCCCTACGAGCAGTACTTC. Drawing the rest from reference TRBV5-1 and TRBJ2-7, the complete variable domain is KAGVTQTPRYLIKTRGQQVTLSCSPISGHRSVSWYQQTPGQGLQFLFEYFSETQRNKGNFPGRFSGRQFSNSRSEMNVSTLELGDSALYLCASSTLAGTGPYEQYFGPGTRLTVT.